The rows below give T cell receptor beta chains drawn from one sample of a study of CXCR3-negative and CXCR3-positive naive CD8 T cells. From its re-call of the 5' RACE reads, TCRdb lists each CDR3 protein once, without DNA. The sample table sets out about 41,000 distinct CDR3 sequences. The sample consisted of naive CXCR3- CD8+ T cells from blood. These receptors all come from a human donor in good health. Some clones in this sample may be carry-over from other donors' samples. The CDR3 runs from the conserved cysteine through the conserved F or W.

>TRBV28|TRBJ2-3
CASSFLPITQLAGDDTQYF
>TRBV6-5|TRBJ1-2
CASSPGLRGSNGYTF
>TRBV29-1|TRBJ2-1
CSALSVLRAEGSFF
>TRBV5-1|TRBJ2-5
CASSWLGGIQETQYF
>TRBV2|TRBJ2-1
CASSSSGEQFF
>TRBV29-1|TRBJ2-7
CSVEDRADYEQYF
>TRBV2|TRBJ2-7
CATHDTEVYEQYF
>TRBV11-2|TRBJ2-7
CASSLAGAYEQYF
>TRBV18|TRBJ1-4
CASSDSPPGRTNEKLFF
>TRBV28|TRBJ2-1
CASSPLDSYEQFF
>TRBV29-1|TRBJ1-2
CSVEDRGTGHKPNYGYTF
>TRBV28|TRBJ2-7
CASSLSPGAIYEQYF
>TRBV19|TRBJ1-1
CASRPPMEGHTEAFF
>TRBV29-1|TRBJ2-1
CSVDGQGYANEQFF
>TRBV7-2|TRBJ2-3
CASSERLAGASTDTQYF
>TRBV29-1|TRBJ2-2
CSGAGGEPTGELFF
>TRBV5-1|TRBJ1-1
CASSLDQGVRTEAFF
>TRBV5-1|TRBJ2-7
CASSVTGTETYEQYF
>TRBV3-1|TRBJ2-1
CASSQGLIAGVGGDEQFF
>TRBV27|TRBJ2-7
CASAIAGGHPSYEQYF
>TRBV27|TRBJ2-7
CASSRQGPRNIEQYF
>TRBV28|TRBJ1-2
CASSYRTAYGYTF
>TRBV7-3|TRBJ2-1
CASSLSQFDEQFF
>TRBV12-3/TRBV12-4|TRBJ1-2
CASSLLSDRVINYGYTF
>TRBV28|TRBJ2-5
CASRPPLESGETQYF
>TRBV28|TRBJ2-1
CTSSFTTYNEQFF
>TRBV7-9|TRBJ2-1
CASSTYYEQYF
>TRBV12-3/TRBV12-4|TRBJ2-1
CATWDYSYNEQFF
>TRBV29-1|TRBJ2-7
CSAVRGTGYEQYF
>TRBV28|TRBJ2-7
CASSPWGEERWQYF
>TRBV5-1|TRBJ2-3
CASSSGGGSHTDTQYF
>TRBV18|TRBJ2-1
CASSPDSPNNEQFF
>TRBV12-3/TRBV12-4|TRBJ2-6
CASTYPRGRASGANVLTF
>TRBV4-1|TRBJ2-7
CASSQVDPGGTYEQYF
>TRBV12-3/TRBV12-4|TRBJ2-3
CASRPPDSTDTQYF
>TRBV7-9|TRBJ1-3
CASSLAPPNTIYF
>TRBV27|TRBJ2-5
CASSPPGEQETQYF
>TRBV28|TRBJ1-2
CASSSPPGGNYGYTF
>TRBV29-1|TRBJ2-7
CSVVSSSQGPRGHEQYF